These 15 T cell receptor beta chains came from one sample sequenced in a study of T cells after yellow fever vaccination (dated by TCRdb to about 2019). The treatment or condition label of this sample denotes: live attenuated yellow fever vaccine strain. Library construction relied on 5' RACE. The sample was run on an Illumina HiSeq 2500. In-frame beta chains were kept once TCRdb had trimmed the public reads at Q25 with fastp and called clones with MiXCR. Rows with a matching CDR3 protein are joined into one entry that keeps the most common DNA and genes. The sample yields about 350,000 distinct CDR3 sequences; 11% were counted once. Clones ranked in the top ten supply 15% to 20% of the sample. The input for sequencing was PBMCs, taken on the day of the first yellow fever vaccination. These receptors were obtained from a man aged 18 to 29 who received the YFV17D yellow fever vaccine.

The CDR3 DNA is TGTGCCAGCAGAGACGTCAGGGGAGCCAAAAACATTCAGTACTTC. Amino acids: CASRDVRGAKNIQYF. This chain joins TRBV2 and TRBJ2-4, with D possibly TRBD1 on 6 matching bases. V was cut by 6 bases and J by 0 bases, with 12 bases left in between. Germline V gene sequence: CDR1 SNHLY, CDR2 FYNNEI. The CDR3 is 15 amino acids.

The DNA of the CDR3 is TGCAGTGCTGGAGGACCTGGACAGGGCCGTCAATACAATGAGCAGTTCTTC. This encodes CSAGGPGQGRQYNEQFF. The rearrangement links TRBV20-1 to TRBJ2-1; 8 nucleotides match TRBD1. The CDR3 is 17 residues long. CDR1 and CDR2 from the germline V gene are DFQATT and SNEGSKA (reference sequence). V lost 5 bases to trimming and J lost 4 bases; unmatched junction nucleotides: 16.

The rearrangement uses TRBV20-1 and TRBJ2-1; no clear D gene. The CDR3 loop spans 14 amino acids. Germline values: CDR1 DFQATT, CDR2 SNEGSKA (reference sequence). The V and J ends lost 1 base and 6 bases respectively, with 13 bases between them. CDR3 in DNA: TGCAGTGCTAGAGTTCGATTGGCACTCAATGAGCAGTTCTTC. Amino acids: CSARVRLALNEQFF.

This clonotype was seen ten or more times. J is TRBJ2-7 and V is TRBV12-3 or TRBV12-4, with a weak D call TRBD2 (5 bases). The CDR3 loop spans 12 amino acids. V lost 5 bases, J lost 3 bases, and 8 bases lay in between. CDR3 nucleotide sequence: TGTGCCAGCAGTAGGACTGACTACGAGCAGTACTTC. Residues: CASSRTDYEQYF.

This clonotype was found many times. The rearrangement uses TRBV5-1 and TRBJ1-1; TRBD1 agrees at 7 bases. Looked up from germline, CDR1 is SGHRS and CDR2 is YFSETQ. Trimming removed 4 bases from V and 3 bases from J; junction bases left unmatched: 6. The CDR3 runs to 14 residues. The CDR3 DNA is TGCGCCAGCAGCCCTCTCACAGGGGACACTGAAGCTTTCTTT. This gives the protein CASSPLTGDTEAFF.

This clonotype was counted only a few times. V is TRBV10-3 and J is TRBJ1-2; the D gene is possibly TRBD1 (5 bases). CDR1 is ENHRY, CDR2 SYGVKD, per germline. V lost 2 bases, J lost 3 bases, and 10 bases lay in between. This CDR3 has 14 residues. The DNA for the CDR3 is TGTGCCATCAGTGAGAGAGGGGCTGACTATGGCTACACCTTC. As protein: CAISERGADYGYTF.

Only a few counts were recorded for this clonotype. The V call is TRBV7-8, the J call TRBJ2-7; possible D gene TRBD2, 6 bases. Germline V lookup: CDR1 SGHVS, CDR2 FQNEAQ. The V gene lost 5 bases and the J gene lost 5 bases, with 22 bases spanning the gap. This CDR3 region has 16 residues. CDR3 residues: CASSPRSGGVFDEQYV. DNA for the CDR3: TGTGCCAGCAGCCCTCGTTCAGGCGGGGTATTTGACGAGCAGTACGTC.

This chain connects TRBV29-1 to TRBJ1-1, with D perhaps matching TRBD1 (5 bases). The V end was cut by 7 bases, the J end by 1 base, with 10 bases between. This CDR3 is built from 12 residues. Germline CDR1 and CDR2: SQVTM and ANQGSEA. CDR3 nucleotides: TGCAGCGGATCAGGGCCGAACACTGAAGCTTTCTTT. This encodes CSGSGPNTEAFF.

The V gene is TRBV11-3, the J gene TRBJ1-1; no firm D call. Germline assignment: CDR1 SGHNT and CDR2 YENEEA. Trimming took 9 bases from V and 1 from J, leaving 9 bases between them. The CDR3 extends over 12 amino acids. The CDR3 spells CARSVPNTEAFF. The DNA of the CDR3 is TGTGCCAGGTCGGTCCCGAACACTGAAGCTTTCTTT.

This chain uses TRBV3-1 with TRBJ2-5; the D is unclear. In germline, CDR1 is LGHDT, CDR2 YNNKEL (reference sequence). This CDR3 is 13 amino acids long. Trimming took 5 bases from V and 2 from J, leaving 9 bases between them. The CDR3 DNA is TGTGCCAGCAGCGGGATCCCACAAGAGACCCAGTACTTC. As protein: CASSGIPQETQYF.

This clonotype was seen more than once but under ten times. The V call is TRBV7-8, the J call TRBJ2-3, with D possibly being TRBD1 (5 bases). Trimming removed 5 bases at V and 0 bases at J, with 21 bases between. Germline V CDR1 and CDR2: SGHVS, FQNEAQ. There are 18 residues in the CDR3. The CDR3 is CASSMTASPRASTDTQYF. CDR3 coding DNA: TGTGCCAGCAGCATGACAGCTTCCCCACGAGCTAGCACAGATACGCAGTATTTT.

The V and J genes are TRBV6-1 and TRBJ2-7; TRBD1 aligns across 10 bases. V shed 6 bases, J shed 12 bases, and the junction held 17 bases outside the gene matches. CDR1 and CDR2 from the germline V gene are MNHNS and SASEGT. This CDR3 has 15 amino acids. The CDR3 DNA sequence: TGTGCCAGCAGCCGATCCGGGACAGGGGTCGGCCTACGGTACTTC. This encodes CASSRSGTGVGLRYF.

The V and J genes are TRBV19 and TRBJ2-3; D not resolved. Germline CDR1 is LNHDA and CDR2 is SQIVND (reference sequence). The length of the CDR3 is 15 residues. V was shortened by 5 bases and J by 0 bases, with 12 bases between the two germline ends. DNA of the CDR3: TGTGCCAGTAGTGCGATTAGCCCTAGCACAGATACGCAGTATTTT. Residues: CASSAISPSTDTQYF.

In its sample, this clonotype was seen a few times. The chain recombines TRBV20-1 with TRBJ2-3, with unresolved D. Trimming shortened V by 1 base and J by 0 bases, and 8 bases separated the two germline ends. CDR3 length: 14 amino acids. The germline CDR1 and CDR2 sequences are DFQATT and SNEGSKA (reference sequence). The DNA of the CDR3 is TGCAGTGCTAGAGTAGTGGAAAGCACAGATACGCAGTATTTT. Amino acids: CSARVVESTDTQYF.

The CDR3 DNA reads as TGCAGCGTTGGGCCCGACAGGGGTAAGGGCTACACCTTC. Protein sequence: CSVGPDRGKGYTF. The gene calls are TRBV29-1 and TRBJ1-2, with 8 nucleotides matching TRBD1. Trimming at V came to 4 bases and at J to 8 bases, leaving 9 bases not matched to a gene. The germline V gene has CDR1 SQVTM and CDR2 ANQGSEA. This CDR3 contains 13 residues.